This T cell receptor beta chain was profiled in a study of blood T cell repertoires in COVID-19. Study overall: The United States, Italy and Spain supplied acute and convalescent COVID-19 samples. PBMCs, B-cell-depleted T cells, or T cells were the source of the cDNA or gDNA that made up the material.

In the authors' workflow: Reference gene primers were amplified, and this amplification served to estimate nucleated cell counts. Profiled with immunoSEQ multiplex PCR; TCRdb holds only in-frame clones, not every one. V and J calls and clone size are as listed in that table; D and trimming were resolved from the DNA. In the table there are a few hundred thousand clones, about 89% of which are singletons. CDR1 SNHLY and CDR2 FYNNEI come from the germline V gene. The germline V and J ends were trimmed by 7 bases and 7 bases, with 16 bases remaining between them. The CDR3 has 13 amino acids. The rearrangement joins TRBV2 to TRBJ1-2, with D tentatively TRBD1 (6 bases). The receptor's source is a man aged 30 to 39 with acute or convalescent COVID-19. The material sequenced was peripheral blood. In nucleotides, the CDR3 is TGTGCCAGCAAGGACAGACCCTTCGGTGGCTACACCTTC. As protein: CASKDRPFGGYTF.